These 29 T cell receptor beta chains came from one sample sequenced in a study of CD8 T cells in Susac syndrome. Reverse transcription of roughly 0.5 to 1 ug RNA was performed with random hexamers. TCRdb redid the calling of the immunoSEQ multiplex PCR reads with MiXCR, one entry per CDR3 protein. The sample lists about 53,000 distinct CDR3 sequences; roughly 94% were seen once. Sequencing was performed on CD8+ T cells from PBMCs. The receptors derive from a human donor with Susac syndrome.

V is TRBV4-3 and J is TRBJ2-5; the match to TRBD1 covers 8 bases. With 1 base clipped from V and 4 bases from J, the junction kept 5 bases outside the gene matches. The germline V gene encodes CDR1 LGHNA and CDR2 YSLEER. The CDR3 is 15 residues long. The CDR3 DNA sequence: TGCGCCAGCAGCCAAGCAGGGGGCCTGGGAGAGACCCAGTACTTC. Protein sequence: CASSQAGGLGETQYF.

This rearrangement joins TRBV20-1 to TRBJ2-3; possible D gene TRBD1, 6 bases. CDR1 is DFQATT, CDR2 SNEGSKA, per germline (reference sequence). The length of the CDR3 is 15 residues. The V and J ends lost 0 bases and 3 bases respectively, with 13 bases between them. This CDR3 is CSARDLHRGTDTQYF. In DNA form, the CDR3 reads TGCAGTGCTAGAGACCTACATAGGGGGACAGATACGCAGTATTTT.

CDR3 region: CASRPGQHYEQYF. The CDR3, as DNA: TGTGCCAGCAGGCCGGGACAGCACTACGAGCAGTACTTC. J is TRBJ2-7 and V is TRBV7-9; 7 bases agree with TRBD1. V dropped 6 bases and J dropped 3; count of bases not matched to a gene: 5. The germline CDR1 and CDR2 sequences are SEHNR and FQNEAQ (reference sequence). The CDR3 length is 13 residues.

J is TRBJ2-7 and V is TRBV20-1, with TRBD2 matching 8 bases. The CDR3 is 17 amino acids. Germline CDR1 and CDR2: DFQATT and SNEGSKA (reference sequence). Trimming took 0 bases from V and 3 from J; bases not matched to a gene: 13. The CDR3 DNA reads TGCAGTGCTAGAGATAACGGCGGGGGGCCCAAAATCTACGAGCAGTACTTC. Amino acid sequence: CSARDNGGGPKIYEQYF.

This chain joins TRBV6-5 and TRBJ2-6; D not resolved. CDR3 length equals 15 residues. Germline CDR1 reads MNHEY; CDR2 reads SVGAGI. The germline V and J ends were trimmed by 7 bases and 0 bases, with 10 bases remaining between them. As DNA, the CDR3 is TGTGCCAGCACCCACAGCCCCTCTGGGGCCAACGTCCTGACTTTC. This sequence encodes CASTHSPSGANVLTF.

The chain has TRBV5-1 and TRBJ1-2, with a possible D match to TRBD1 (6 bases). Between the trimmed V and J ends, which lost 7 bases and 3 bases, there was a span of 16 bases. The CDR3 spans 14 residues. CDR1 is SGHRS and CDR2 is YFSETQ in the germline V gene. CDR3 bases: TGCGCCAGCCGGTGGAACGGGGGCGACTATGGCTACACCTTC. Amino acids: CASRWNGGDYGYTF.

The chain recombines TRBV14 with TRBJ1-3; maybe TRBD1 (6 bases). The CDR3 length is 15 residues. Germline V lookup: CDR1 SGHDN, CDR2 FVKESK. V was clipped by 5 bases and J by 6 bases, with 17 bases between them. This chain's CDR3 is CASSVYGGNLNTIYF. In DNA, the CDR3 is TGTGCCAGCAGCGTCTATGGGGGCAACCTAAACACCATATATTTT.

The CDR3 here is CASSHLNEQFF. The CDR3 DNA follows: TGCGCCAGCAGCCACCTGAATGAGCAGTTCTTC. The chain couples TRBV4-1 to TRBJ2-1, with D unclear. Germline CDR1 reads MGHRA; CDR2 reads YSYEKL. V lost 3 bases, J lost 7 bases, and 4 bases lay in between. This CDR3 region has 11 residues.

The rearrangement links TRBV25-1 to TRBJ2-1; no definite D call. Trimming shortened V by 4 bases and J by 6 bases, and 1 base separated the two germline ends. CDR3 length: 10 amino acids. CDR1 and CDR2 (germline): MGHDK, SYGVNS. The CDR3 nucleotides read TGTGCCAGCAGTGCCAATGAGCAGTTCTTC. Its protein is CASSANEQFF. Combining the CDR3 with reference TRBV25-1 and TRBJ2-1 gives the whole variable domain EADIYQTPRYLVIGTGKKITLECSQTMGHDKMYWYQQDPGMELHLIHYSYGVNSTEKGDLSSESTVSRIRTEHFPLTLESARPSHTSQYLCASSANEQFFGPGTRLTVL.

The chain combines TRBV13 with TRBJ2-3; TRBD2 aligns across 11 bases. V trimming: 7 bases; J trimming: 0 bases; junction bases outside the gene matches: 6. Germline V gene sequence: CDR1 PRHDT, CDR2 FYEKMQ (reference sequence). The CDR3 is 16 amino acids. CDR3 protein: CASMASGGPSTDTQYF. For the CDR3, the DNA is TGTGCCAGCATGGCTAGCGGGGGGCCTAGCACAGATACGCAGTATTTT.

The chain is built from TRBV5-1 and TRBJ2-2, with D perhaps matching TRBD1 (5 bases). The germline gives CDR1 SGHRS, CDR2 YFSETQ. The V gene lost 0 bases and the J gene lost 2 bases, with 8 bases spanning the gap. The CDR3 consists of 15 residues. CDR3 region: CASSLVTENTGELFF. The CDR3 nucleotides are TGCGCCAGCAGCTTGGTGACAGAAAACACCGGGGAGCTGTTTTTT.

The chain has TRBV3-1 and TRBJ2-1, with 7 bases fitting TRBD2. Trimming took 0 bases from V and 10 from J; bases not matched to a gene: 6. CDR1 is LGHDT, CDR2 YNNKEL, per germline (reference sequence). The CDR3 contains 14 residues. The CDR3 bases are TGTGCCAGCAGCCAAGATAGCGGGCTCGCCGAGCAGTTCTTC. It codes for CASSQDSGLAEQFF.

This sequence joins TRBV12-3 or TRBV12-4 and TRBJ1-1; unclear D gene. V was clipped by 0 bases and J by 8 bases, with 10 bases between them. This CDR3 is 13 amino acids long. CDR3 DNA: TGTGCCAGCAGTTTAGCCTTCCAGGAAGAAGCTTTCTTT. Its translation is CASSLAFQEEAFF.

The V and J genes are TRBV24-1 and TRBJ2-1; D perhaps matches TRBD1 (5 bases). The CDR3 has 16 amino acids. Per germline, CDR1 KGHDR and CDR2 SFDVKD. V lost 4 bases and J lost 0, with 12 bases in between. CDR3 nucleotide sequence: TGTGCCACCAGTGACCGGCGACAGAGCTCCTACAATGAGCAGTTCTTC. Translated: CATSDRRQSSYNEQFF.

The chain combines TRBV4-2 with TRBJ1-2; weak D call: TRBD1 (5 bases). Germline V lookup: CDR1 LGHNA, CDR2 YNFKEQ. The V end lost 0 bases, the J end lost 4 bases, and 6 bases lay between the germline ends. CDR3 size: 13 residues. Written as DNA, the CDR3 is TGTGCCAGCAGCCAAGAACAGGCCTATGGCTACACCTTC. Encoded protein: CASSQEQAYGYTF.

The chain's CDR3 is CASSQNGEGQVNSPLHF. The DNA for the CDR3 is TGCGCCAGCAGCCAAAATGGGGAGGGACAGGTAAATTCACCCCTCCACTTT. J is TRBJ1-6 and V is TRBV4-1; 8 bases match TRBD1. After removal of 2 bases from V and 7 bases from J, the junction contained 10 bases not matched to a gene. The CDR3 loop spans 17 amino acids. Germline V lookup: CDR1 MGHRA, CDR2 YSYEKL.

The chain carries TRBV7-9 and TRBJ1-5, with a weak D call TRBD1 (5 bases). The germline gives CDR1 SEHNR, CDR2 FQNEAQ (reference sequence). V gave up 5 bases and J gave up 3 bases, with 11 bases separating them. The CDR3 contains 14 residues. CDR3 sequence (DNA): TGTGCCAGCAGCGCGCAGGGAATCAATCAGCCCCAGCATTTT. It specifies CASSAQGINQPQHF.

The CDR3 loop reads CASSEQEGTGNEKLFF. The CDR3, as DNA: TGCGCCAGCAGCGAACAGGAGGGGACAGGGAATGAAAAACTGTTTTTT. The chain uses TRBV4-1 and TRBJ1-4; TRBD1 matches at 9 bases. Germline loops: CDR1 MGHRA, CDR2 YSYEKL. V dropped 5 bases and J dropped 5; count of bases not matched to a gene: 9. CDR3 length: 16 amino acids.

V and J are TRBV7-9 and TRBJ2-3; D gene uncertain. CDR1 is SEHNR and CDR2 is FQNEAQ in the germline V gene (reference sequence). V gave up 6 bases and J gave up 2 bases, with 12 bases separating them. This CDR3 comprises 14 residues. CDR3 nucleotide sequence: TGTGCCAGCAGAAAATCCGGTTTCACAGATACGCAGTATTTT. Its protein product is CASRKSGFTDTQYF. The full variable domain, completed using reference TRBV7-9 and TRBJ2-3, is DTGVSQNPRHKITKRGQNVTFRCDPISEHNRLYWYRQTLGQGPEFLTYFQNEAQLEKSRLLSDRFSAERPKGSFSTLEIQRTEQGDSAMYLCASRKSGFTDTQYFGPGTRLTVL.

The chain employs TRBV29-1 and TRBJ2-4; D possibly corresponds to TRBD1 (5 bases). The CDR3 loop spans 16 amino acids. Germline V lookup: CDR1 SQVTM, CDR2 ANQGSEA. V was shortened by 2 bases and J by 5 bases, with 19 bases between the two germline ends. The CDR3 is CSVETLTVLGENIQYF. CDR3 DNA sequence: TGCAGCGTTGAAACCCTGACAGTTCTAGGTGAAAACATTCAGTACTTC.

The chain couples TRBV12-3 or TRBV12-4 to TRBJ1-1; no reliable D call. CDR3 length: 13 residues. V lost 1 base and J lost 7, with 10 bases in between. CDR3 sequence reads: CASSLGLKIEAFF. In DNA form, the CDR3 reads TGTGCCAGCAGTTTAGGGCTTAAGATTGAAGCTTTCTTT.

The chain joins TRBV15 to TRBJ2-3; D unresolved. The CDR3 has 14 amino acids. Trimming pared 5 bases from V and 1 base from J, leaving 10 bases between. Germline V gene lookup returns CDR1 LNHNV and CDR2 YYDKDF (reference sequence). CDR3 sequence: CATSGRFGTDTQYF. In DNA form, the CDR3 reads TGTGCCACCAGCGGACGGTTTGGCACAGATACGCAGTATTTT.

As for this clonotype: One end of the junction is discordant with germline, which a read error may explain. The chain uses TRBV7-7 and TRBJ2-5; D possibly corresponds to TRBD2 (5 bases). This CDR3 spans 15 amino acids. Germline CDR1 and CDR2: SSHAT and FNYEAQ (reference sequence). CDR3 region: CASSLAPGNQETQYF. As DNA, the CDR3 is TGTGCTAGCAGCTTAGCGCCTGGGAACCAAGAGACCCAGTACTTC.

This chain links TRBV29-1 with TRBJ2-7; D might be TRBD2 (6 bases). Looked up from germline, CDR1 is SQVTM and CDR2 is ANQGSEA. V gave up 2 bases and J gave up 3 bases, with 8 bases separating them. This CDR3 is built from 12 residues. The CDR3 nucleotides read TGCAGCGTTGAACAGGGAGGCTACGAGCAGTACTTC. Translated: CSVEQGGYEQYF.

The chain recombines TRBV20-1 with TRBJ1-2; D is undetermined. Deletions cut 2 bases from V and 8 bases from J, with 18 bases between. The CDR3 has 14 residues. Per germline, CDR1 DFQATT and CDR2 SNEGSKA (reference sequence). The DNA for the CDR3 is TGCAGTGCTAGACGGACGGCGGTCTCGGAAGGCTACACCTTC. Translating gives CSARRTAVSEGYTF.

The rearrangement uses TRBV12-3 or TRBV12-4 and TRBJ2-5, with 7 bases matching TRBD1. Trimming took 7 bases from V and 5 from J; bases not matched to a gene: 7. The CDR3 has 13 residues. CDR3 loop: CASTETGRETQYF. CDR3 nucleotides: TGTGCCAGCACCGAGACAGGGCGGGAGACCCAGTACTTC.

V is TRBV19 and J is TRBJ1-1; tentative D call: TRBD1 (6 bases). Looked up from germline, CDR1 is LNHDA and CDR2 is SQIVND (reference sequence). V lost 9 bases and J 4 bases, leaving 18 bases between the germline ends. The CDR3 totals 14 residues. CDR3 in DNA: TGTGCCAGCGAGGGGGGCAGACGATCCACTGAAGCTTTCTTT. This codes for CASEGGRRSTEAFF. Full variable domain (remainder filled in from reference TRBV19 and TRBJ1-1): DGGITQSPKYLFRKEGQNVTLSCEQNLNHDAMYWYRQDPGQGLRLIYYSQIVNDFQKGDIAEGYSVSREKKESFPLTVTSAQKNPTAFYLCASEGGRRSTEAFFGQGTRLTVV.

This rearrangement joins TRBV28 to TRBJ1-2; TRBD1 aligns across 7 bases. V was pared by 3 bases and J by 4 bases, with 8 bases of the junction left unmatched. The CDR3 covers 15 residues. Germline CDR1 MDHEN, CDR2 SYDVKM. The CDR3 DNA sequence: TGTGCCAGCAGTTTGTTAGACAGGGAGGGCTATGGCTACACCTTC. This sequence encodes CASSLLDREGYGYTF.

The chain combines TRBV7-8 with TRBJ2-7, with 7 bases aligning to TRBD1. The V and J ends lost 4 bases and 2 bases, in that order; junction bases with no gene match: 8. Germline CDR1 SGHVS, CDR2 FQNEAQ. The CDR3 has 15 residues. As DNA, the CDR3 is TGTGCCAGCAGCTCCCGACCCGGGACAGCCTACGAGCAGTACTTC. This gives the protein CASSSRPGTAYEQYF.